One and the same sample provided the 10 T cell receptor beta chains below, sequenced in a study of blood T cells in healthy people across ages. Together with a sample-barcoded 5' primer, a J-beta primer mix was included in a second PCR lasting about 7 to 11 cycles. Using its own MiXCR run on the 5' RACE reads, TCRdb lists one record per CDR3 protein. The sample contains fewer than 800,000 distinct CDR3 sequences, 25% of which appear only once. The same sample was also used in a study of T cells of mothers and their children.

Material: blood. The receptor source for this set is a boy younger than 18 in good health.

This clonotype was seen a handful of times. V gene TRBV3-1 combines with J gene TRBJ2-4; TRBD1 might be the D (5 bases). Germline loops: CDR1 LGHDT, CDR2 YNNKEL (reference sequence). The length of the CDR3 is 11 residues. The V end lost 7 bases, the J end lost 6 bases, and 7 bases lay between the germline ends. The CDR3 here is CASNQGNIQYF. CDR3 sequence (DNA): TGTGCCAGCAACCAGGGAAACATTCAGTACTTC.

This sequence joins TRBV6-5 and TRBJ2-7; 7 bases map to TRBD1. Germline CDR1 MNHEY, CDR2 SVGAGI. This CDR3 contains 11 residues. The V segment lost 8 bases and the J segment 7 bases; nucleotides outside the gene matches: 5. The CDR3: CASGRGQEQYF. The DNA of the CDR3 is TGTGCCAGCGGTCGGGGACAGGAGCAGTACTTC.

The chain employs TRBV29-1 and TRBJ1-2; D unclear. This CDR3 contains 14 residues. CDR1 and CDR2 from the germline V gene are SQVTM and ANQGSEA. Trimming took off 2 bases at V and 4 bases at J, with 14 bases between the two ends. The CDR3 sequence is CSVEKVVGGYGYTF. CDR3 in DNA: TGCAGCGTTGAAAAGGTGGTGGGAGGCTATGGCTACACCTTC.

This clonotype came up a few times. This sequence joins TRBV10-3 and TRBJ2-1; D possibly corresponds to TRBD2 (5 bases). V dropped 0 bases and J dropped 9 bases, with 15 bases sitting between them. The CDR3 loop spans 15 amino acids. CDR1 and CDR2 from the germline V gene are ENHRY and SYGVKD. The CDR3 loop is CAISESIGSDGEQFF. The CDR3 DNA follows: TGTGCCATCAGTGAGTCGATCGGTAGCGATGGTGAGCAGTTCTTC.

The V and J genes are TRBV12-3 or TRBV12-4 and TRBJ1-2; 8 positions match TRBD1. The CDR3 spans 12 residues. The V and J ends lost 5 bases and 8 bases, in that order; junction bases with no gene match: 4. In DNA, the CDR3 is TGTGCCAGCAGTGTAACAGGGGGAGGCTACACCTTC. It specifies CASSVTGGGYTF.

V gene TRBV6-1 combines with J gene TRBJ2-5; 9 positions match TRBD2. The J call is in doubt because the DNA end fits TRBJ2-7 better. The CDR3 runs to 17 residues. Per germline, CDR1 MNHNS and CDR2 SASEGT. CDR3 loop: CASSDPVGVAGDHEQYF. In DNA, the CDR3 is TGTGCCAGCAGTGACCCCGTGGGAGTAGCGGGAGACCACGAGCAGTACTTC.

This chain links TRBV7-2 with TRBJ2-3; TRBD1 agrees at 8 bases. The CDR3 is made up of 16 amino acids. Germline CDR1 SGHTA, CDR2 FQGNSA. Germline trimming cut 1 base from V and 1 base from J; bases unmatched to any gene: 4. The CDR3 DNA reads as TGTGCCAGCAGCTTAGGTCAGGGGGCCGGCACAGATACGCAGTATTTT. Translation: CASSLGQGAGTDTQYF.

The chain links TRBV5-6 to TRBJ2-5; possible D gene TRBD1, 6 bases. The germline V gene encodes CDR1 SGHDT and CDR2 YYEEEE. The CDR3 sequence is 13 residues long. Deletions cut 6 bases from V and 3 bases from J, with 12 bases between. The CDR3, as DNA: TGTGCCAGCATCCACAGGGCTAAAGAGACCCAGTACTTC. Amino acid sequence: CASIHRAKETQYF.

In regard to this clonotype: One end of the junction does not line up with germline, which may come from a read error. The chain uses TRBV12-3 or TRBV12-4 and TRBJ2-3; either TRBD1 or TRBD2 may supply D (5 bases each). The CDR3 consists of 15 residues. CDR3 protein: CATELTPGRVDAQYF. CDR3 DNA sequence: TGTGCCACCGAGCTCACACCGGGACGAGTAGATGCGCAGTATTTT.

This clonotype has more than one count but fewer than ten. The genes are TRBV4-1 and TRBJ1-5, with a tentative D call TRBD1 (6 bases). The CDR3 is made up of 16 amino acids. V lost 0 bases and J lost 6, with 15 bases in between. Germline assignment: CDR1 MGHRA and CDR2 YSYEKL. The CDR3 reads CASSQDPGRGGQPQHF. CDR3 DNA sequence: TGCGCCAGCAGCCAAGATCCAGGCAGGGGAGGTCAGCCCCAGCATTTT.